This T cell receptor (beta chain) was recorded in a study of T cell responses to AZD1222 COVID-19 vaccine. Turning to this clone: The antigen remains unidentified.

Trimming took off 6 bases at V and 4 bases at J, with 16 bases between the two ends. Looked up from germline, CDR1 is MNHEY and CDR2 is SVGAGI. The length of the CDR3 is 14 residues. Using immunoSEQ multiplex PCR, the repertoire was profiled, and TCRdb retains in-frame clones only, with some absent. The sample shows some 110,000 clones, approximately 86% of them seen only once. Regarding the study as a whole: Regions 160-218 and 743-854 held dominance among vaccine-associated CD4 TCRs, which spanned spike.

The rearrangement links TRBV6-5 to TRBJ2-7; D ambiguous. The sequencing here drew on peripheral blood, taken on day 0 of AZD1222 vaccination. The clonotype originates from an adult in good health. CDR3 region: CASRVPTGSYEQYF. CDR3 coding DNA: TGTGCCAGCAGGGTCCCCACGGGCAGTTACGAGCAGTACTTC.